These 28 T cell receptor beta chains were all obtained from the same sample, sequenced in a study of T cells in Graves' hyperthyroidism and ophthalmopathy (dated by TCRdb to between 2017 and 2020). Library preparation was by multiplex PCR. The data were produced on an Illumina HiSeq 2000. Amplification of TCR beta CDR3 regions was carried out from RNA transcripts. The TCR CDR3 was subjected to a first round of RT-PCR using the HTBI primer set and the Qiagen OneStep RT-PCR kit. TCRdb ran its own pipeline on the public reads, namely fastp trimming at Q25 and MiXCR clone calling, and kept in-frame beta chains. Rows merge per CDR3 protein into single entries with the most common DNA and genes. The sample table records roughly 510,000 distinct CDR3 sequences; approximately 48% of these occur just once. Clones ranked in the top ten supply around 44% of the sample. Sequenced input: peripheral blood or thyroid tissue (not recorded which). These receptors originate from an adult woman with Graves' disease, either hyperthyroidism or ophthalmopathy (not recorded which).

This chain links TRBV19 with TRBJ2-2, with 8 bases that match TRBD1. CDR1 LNHDA and CDR2 SQIVND come from the germline V gene (reference sequence). The V gene end was trimmed by 6 bases and the J gene end by 5 bases; junction bases not matched to a gene: 2. The CDR3 runs 13 residues. The CDR3 coding sequence is TGTGCCAGTAGAAGGACAGGGACCGGGGAGCTGTTTTTT. This codes for CASRRTGTGELFF.

This clonotype was picked up many times. The chain joins TRBV6-6 to TRBJ2-6; 8 bases agree with TRBD2. Germline CDR1 reads MNHNY; CDR2 reads SVGAGI (reference sequence). V gave up 5 bases and J gave up 0 bases; unmatched junction bases: 9. The CDR3 length is 18 residues. In nucleotides, the CDR3 is TGTGCCAGCAGTACCCGGGGGGGAGGGAGCTCTGGGGCCAACGTCCTGACTTTC. Protein sequence: CASSTRGGGSSGANVLTF.

J is TRBJ2-2 and V is TRBV7-3; unclear D gene. CDR3 size: 16 residues. CDR1 SGHTA and CDR2 FQGTGA come from the germline V gene. V lost 3 bases and J 4 bases, leaving 15 bases between the germline ends. The CDR3 sequence: CASSFGPPPGTGELFF. In DNA, the CDR3 is TGTGCCAGCAGCTTCGGGCCCCCTCCGGGCACCGGGGAGCTGTTTTTT.

This clonotype turned up a few times. The rearrangement links TRBV7-2 to TRBJ2-7; TRBD2 aligns across 7 bases. Germline CDR1 SGHTA, CDR2 FQGNSA. This CDR3 region has 15 residues. The V segment lost 5 bases and the J segment 3 bases; nucleotides outside the gene matches: 10. CDR3 sequence (DNA): TGTGCCAGCAGCCCCAGCTTGGGAGGGAACTACGAGCAGTACTTC. Translating it yields CASSPSLGGNYEQYF.

The V and J genes are TRBV5-1 and TRBJ2-5; no definite D call. Looked up from germline, CDR1 is SGHRS and CDR2 is YFSETQ. This CDR3 spans 11 amino acids. V dropped 5 bases and J dropped 7 bases, with 9 bases sitting between them. The CDR3 sequence is CASRSAGTQYF. The DNA for the CDR3 is TGCGCCAGCAGGTCGGCCGGGACCCAGTACTTC.

This clonotype has more than one count but fewer than ten. The rearrangement links TRBV7-8 to TRBJ2-5, with 11 bases aligning to TRBD2. The CDR3 length is 16 residues. Germline loops: CDR1 SGHVS, CDR2 FQNEAQ. The V and J ends lost 5 bases and 1 base, in that order; junction bases with no gene match: 6. CDR3 nucleotides: TGTGCCAGCAGCGCATTAGCGGGAGGGCCCCAAGAGACCCAGTACTTC. Translation: CASSALAGGPQETQYF.

This clonotype was detected many times. CDR3 region: CASSLGVTPGELFF. Written as DNA, the CDR3 is TGTGCCAGCAGCTTGGGAGTGACACCCGGGGAGCTGTTTTTT. The chain joins TRBV5-4 to TRBJ2-2; D not certain. Trimming removed 0 bases from V and 6 bases from J, with 9 bases in between. CDR1 is SGHNT, CDR2 YYREEE, per germline (reference sequence). The CDR3 is 14 residues long.

V is TRBV25-1 and J is TRBJ1-2; D gene uncertain. This CDR3 contains 9 residues. Germline values: CDR1 MGHDK, CDR2 SYGVNS. V lost 6 bases and J lost 8, with 4 bases in between. CDR3 amino acids: CASREGYTF. The DNA of the CDR3 is TGTGCCAGCAGGGAAGGCTACACCTTC.

A word on this clonotype: An end of the junction does not agree with germline; a read error may underlie this. V and J are TRBV24-1 and TRBJ2-2; 11 nucleotides align to TRBD1. The CDR3 extends over 17 amino acids. Germline assignment: CDR1 KGHDR and CDR2 SFDVKD. As DNA, the CDR3 is TGTGCCACCAGTGATTCAGGACAGGGGGCGAACACTGGGGAGCTGTTTTTT. Translated: CATSDSGQGANTGELFF.

The V and J genes are TRBV4-1 and TRBJ1-5; D is undetermined. This CDR3 contains 13 residues. Per the germline V gene, CDR1 is MGHRA and CDR2 is YSYEKL. V was clipped by 4 bases and J by 5 bases, with 9 bases between them. The CDR3 DNA reads as TGCGCCAGCAGCCCAACAGCCTATCAGCCCCAGCATTTT. Its translation is CASSPTAYQPQHF.

This clonotype turned up a few times. V is TRBV29-1 and J is TRBJ1-4; D is uncertain. The CDR3 sequence is 14 residues long. Germline loops: CDR1 SQVTM, CDR2 ANQGSEA. Trimming removed 1 base at V and 6 bases at J, with 12 bases between. The CDR3 region is CSVEGQGMDEKLFF. DNA of the CDR3: TGCAGCGTTGAAGGCCAAGGGATGGATGAAAAACTGTTTTTT.

There are many counts of this clonotype. The genes are TRBV10-3 and TRBJ2-7, with TRBD1 as a possible D gene (6 bases). The germline gives CDR1 ENHRY, CDR2 SYGVKD. CDR3 length: 13 residues. V was pared by 4 bases and J by 7 bases, with 14 bases between. The CDR3 bases are TGTGCCATCAGTGCTTATGGGGGCAGGGAGCAGTACTTC. Its translation: CAISAYGGREQYF.

The chain employs TRBV20-1 and TRBJ1-4, with D hard to call. Trimming shortened V by 3 bases and J by 2 bases, and 10 bases separated the two germline ends. The CDR3 is 14 residues long. CDR1 DFQATT and CDR2 SNEGSKA come from the germline V gene (reference sequence). CDR3 loop: CSASASDTNEKLFF. The CDR3 DNA is TGCAGTGCTAGCGCCTCGGACACTAATGAAAAACTGTTTTTT.

The V call is TRBV7-3, the J call TRBJ2-5; 8 bases map to TRBD1. The CDR3 has 14 amino acids. V was pared by 3 bases and J by 5 bases, with 5 bases of the junction left unmatched. Germline values: CDR1 SGHTA, CDR2 FQGTGA. CDR3 DNA sequence: TGTGCCAGCAGCTTCTCGACAGGGGACGAGACCCAGTACTTC. It is translated as CASSFSTGDETQYF.

This clonotype was detected many times. The V gene is TRBV25-1, the J gene TRBJ2-7; D gene uncertain. This CDR3 is 11 amino acids long. The V gene lost 6 bases and the J gene lost 5 bases, with 8 bases spanning the gap. Germline lookup yields CDR1 MGHDK and CDR2 SYGVNS. The CDR3, as DNA: TGTGCCAGCAGCCGCCTAGACGAGCAGTACTTC. Translation: CASSRLDEQYF.

This clonotype was observed a few times. The chain links TRBV2 to TRBJ1-1; D gene uncertain. Looked up from germline, CDR1 is SNHLY and CDR2 is FYNNEI. The CDR3 has 13 residues. With 2 bases removed from V and 10 bases from J, the gap between germline ends came to 14 bases. CDR3 sequence (DNA): TGTGCCAGCAGTGAATTTGTCACCTACGGAGCTTTCTTT. Translated: CASSEFVTYGAFF.

This clonotype occurred a few times. The genes are TRBV2 and TRBJ2-5, with TRBD1 matching over 10 bases. Germline loops: CDR1 SNHLY, CDR2 FYNNEI. V lost 4 bases and J lost 5; bases outside the gene matches: 4. CDR3 size: 14 residues. CDR3 region: CASSGDRGHETQYF. CDR3 in DNA: TGTGCCAGCAGTGGAGACAGGGGGCACGAGACCCAGTACTTC.

This clonotype was detected ten times or more. The V gene is TRBV15, the J gene TRBJ1-5; 9 bases line up with TRBD1. The CDR3 covers 16 residues. The J segment lost 6 bases and the V segment lost 0 bases, leaving 6 bases of the junction unmatched. Germline lookup yields CDR1 LNHNV and CDR2 YYDKDF (reference sequence). CDR3 region: CATSRDLQGASQPQHF. The CDR3 nucleotides are TGTGCCACCAGCAGAGACTTACAGGGGGCAAGTCAGCCCCAGCATTTT.

The V gene is TRBV6-5, the J gene TRBJ1-6; 7 bases match TRBD1. The CDR3 extends over 14 amino acids. With V trimmed by 10 bases and J by 9 bases, 12 bases remained unmatched. CDR1 and CDR2 from the germline V gene are MNHEY and SVGAGI. The CDR3 sequence is CATGQAVGGSPLHF. The CDR3 DNA is TGTGCCACCGGACAGGCGGTGGGGGGTTCACCCCTCCACTTT.

Turning to this clonotype: One junction end does not reproduce the germline sequence, and a read error may be involved. The J gene is TRBJ2-6, the V gene TRBV2; 8 positions match TRBD2. Per the germline V gene, CDR1 is SNHLY and CDR2 is FYNNEI. The CDR3 contains 15 residues. In DNA form, the CDR3 reads TGTGCCACCAGTAGCGGGGTCGCTGGGGCCAACGTCCTGACTTTC. This encodes CATSSGVAGANVLTF.

For the CDR3, the DNA is TGTGCCACCAGCAGAGGGGGACGACAGGGGAATGAAAAACTGTTTTTT. Translating it yields CATSRGGRQGNEKLFF. This chain joins TRBV15 and TRBJ1-4; 8 bases are shared with TRBD1. This CDR3 spans 16 amino acids. From germline, CDR1 is LNHNV and CDR2 YYDKDF (reference sequence). V gave up 1 base and J gave up 5 bases; unmatched junction bases: 6.

Remarks on this clonotype: Relative to the germline gene, one junction end is altered; a read error may explain this. V and J are TRBV7-9 and TRBJ2-5; TRBD2 matches at 13 bases. The length of the CDR3 is 16 residues. CDR1 and CDR2 from the germline V gene are SEHNR and FQNEAQ (reference sequence). The CDR3 DNA is TGCGCCAGCAGCCAAGGACTAGCGGGGGTCCAAGAGACCCAGTACTTC. As protein: CASSQGLAGVQETQYF. Full variable domain (outside the CDR3, taken from reference TRBV7-9 and TRBJ2-5): DTGVSQNPRHKITKRGQNVTFRCDPISEHNRLYWYRQTLGQGPEFLTYFQNEAQLEKSRLLSDRFSAERPKGSFSTLEIQRTEQGDSAMYLCASSQGLAGVQETQYFGPGTRLLVL.

The CDR3 nucleotides read TGTGCCAGCAGTACCCCCGGACTAGCGAGTAAGACCCAGTACTTC. This codes for CASSTPGLASKTQYF. The chain joins TRBV28 to TRBJ2-5; 9 bases match TRBD2. The germline V gene has CDR1 MDHEN and CDR2 SYDVKM. With V trimmed by 5 bases and J by 6 bases, 10 bases remained unmatched. The CDR3 sequence is 15 residues long.

The V and J genes are TRBV15 and TRBJ1-4, with no clear D. Germline CDR1 LNHNV, CDR2 YYDKDF (reference sequence). V lost 3 bases and J lost 5, with 4 bases in between. This CDR3 spans 12 amino acids. CDR3 in amino acids: CATSRVNEKLFF. CDR3 bases: TGTGCCACCAGCAGGGTAAATGAAAAACTGTTTTTT.

This clonotype was recorded many times. The genes are TRBV4-3 and TRBJ2-7, with 12 bases identical to TRBD1. The CDR3 has 15 residues. V was clipped by 1 base and J by 5 bases; unmatched bases: 3. Germline CDR1 is LGHNA and CDR2 is YSLEER. This chain's CDR3 is CASSQAGTGGDEQYF. The CDR3 DNA is TGCGCCAGCAGCCAAGCCGGGACAGGGGGCGACGAGCAGTACTTC.

This chain uses TRBV2 with TRBJ2-7, with D perhaps matching TRBD1 (6 bases). Germline CDR1 is SNHLY and CDR2 is FYNNEI. CDR3 length: 15 residues. Deletions cut 6 bases from V and 5 bases from J, with 20 bases between. CDR3 DNA: TGTGCCAGCAGGATTGGGACAACAGGGTTCAACGAGCAGTACTTC. This sequence encodes CASRIGTTGFNEQYF. Complete variable domain (other parts from reference TRBV2 and TRBJ2-7): EPEVTQTPSHQVTQMGQEVILRCVPISNHLYFYWYRQILGQKVEFLVSFYNNEISEKSEIFDDQFSVERPDGSNFTLKIRSTKLEDSAMYFCASRIGTTGFNEQYFGPGTRLTVT.

The chain employs TRBV11-2 and TRBJ1-1; no firm D call. This CDR3 has 16 amino acids. V was pared by 2 bases and J by 4 bases, with 17 bases between. The germline V gene encodes CDR1 SGHAT and CDR2 FQNNGV. The CDR3 loop is CASSLLPGGYVTEAFF. CDR3 bases: TGTGCCAGCAGCTTACTCCCGGGAGGGTATGTCACTGAAGCTTTCTTT.

V usage is TRBV6-5 and J usage is TRBJ1-2, with D maybe TRBD1 (6 bases). Germline assignment: CDR1 MNHEY and CDR2 SVGAGI. Trimming left V 4 bases short and J 4 bases short, with 16 bases between. CDR3 size: 15 residues. CDR3 DNA: TGTGCCAGCAGTTCCGGTGCCGGACAGCGCTATGGCTACACCTTC. Translation gives CASSSGAGQRYGYTF.